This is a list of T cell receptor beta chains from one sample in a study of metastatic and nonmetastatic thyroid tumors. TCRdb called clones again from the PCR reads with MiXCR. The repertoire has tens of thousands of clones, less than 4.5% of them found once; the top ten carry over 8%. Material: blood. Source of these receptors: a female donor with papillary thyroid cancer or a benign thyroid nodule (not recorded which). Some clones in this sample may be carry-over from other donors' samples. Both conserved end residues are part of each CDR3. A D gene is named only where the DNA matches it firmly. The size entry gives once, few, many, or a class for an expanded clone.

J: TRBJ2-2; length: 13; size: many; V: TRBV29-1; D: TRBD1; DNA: TGCAGCGTGGCCGGGACAGGGGTAGGGGAGCTGTTTTTT; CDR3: CSVAGTGVGELFF
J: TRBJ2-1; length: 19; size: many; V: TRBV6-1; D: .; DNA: TGTGCCAGCAGTGAAAGCCCAAGGGGCCCCAACCTCCCCTCTAACTTACAGTTCTTC; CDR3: CASSESPRGPNLPSNLQFF
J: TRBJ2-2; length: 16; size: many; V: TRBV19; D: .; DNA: TGTGCCAGTAGTCCTCTGGGGGCTGTAGTCACCGGGGAGCTGTTTTTT; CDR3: CASSPLGAVVTGELFF
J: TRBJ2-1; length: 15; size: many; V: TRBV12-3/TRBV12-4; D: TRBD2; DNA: TGTGCCAGCAGAGAACTAGCGGGAGACAGCAATGAGCAGTTCTTC; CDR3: CASRELAGDSNEQFF
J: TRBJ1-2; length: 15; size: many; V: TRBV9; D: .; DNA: TGTGCCAGCAGCGTAGAGGACACTTACGGCTATGGCTACACCTTC; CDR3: CASSVEDTYGYGYTF
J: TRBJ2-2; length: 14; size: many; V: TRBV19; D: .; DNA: TGTGCCAGTAGTATTCAGGGTGCCACCGGGGAGCTGTTTTTT; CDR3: CASSIQGATGELFF
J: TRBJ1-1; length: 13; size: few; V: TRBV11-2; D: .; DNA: TGTGCCAGCAGCTTAGCGAATAACACTGAAGCTTTCTTT; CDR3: CASSLANNTEAFF
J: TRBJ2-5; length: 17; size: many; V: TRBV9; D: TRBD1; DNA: TGTGCCAGCAGCCCCCACCCCGGGACAGGGTCCCAAGAGACCCAGTACTTC; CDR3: CASSPHPGTGSQETQYF
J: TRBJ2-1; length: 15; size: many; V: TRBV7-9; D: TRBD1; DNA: TGTGCCAGCAGCTCTGGGCAGGGGGCCTACAATGAGCAGTTCTTC; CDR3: CASSSGQGAYNEQFF
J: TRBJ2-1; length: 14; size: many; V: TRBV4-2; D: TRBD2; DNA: TGTGCCAGCAGCCAAGGACTAGCGGGAGAGGGGCAGTTCTTC; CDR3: CASSQGLAGEGQFF